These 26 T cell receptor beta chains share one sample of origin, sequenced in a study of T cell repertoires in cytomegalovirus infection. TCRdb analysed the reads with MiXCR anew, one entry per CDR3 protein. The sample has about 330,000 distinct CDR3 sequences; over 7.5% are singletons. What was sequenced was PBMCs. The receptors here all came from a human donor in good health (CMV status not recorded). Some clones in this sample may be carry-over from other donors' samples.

The CDR3 coding sequence is TGTGCCAGCAGTCCTAGACTAGCGGGAAGAGATACGCAGTATTTT. Its translation: CASSPRLAGRDTQYF. The rearrangement uses TRBV28 and TRBJ2-3; 11 bases agree with TRBD2. The CDR3 has 15 residues. V gave up 5 bases and J gave up 5 bases; unmatched junction bases: 6. The germline V gene encodes CDR1 MDHEN and CDR2 SYDVKM.

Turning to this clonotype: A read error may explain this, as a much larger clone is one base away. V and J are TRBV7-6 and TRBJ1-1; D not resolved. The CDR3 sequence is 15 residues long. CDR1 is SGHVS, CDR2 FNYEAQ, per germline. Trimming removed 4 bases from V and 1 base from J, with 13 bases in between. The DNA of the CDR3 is TGTGCCAGCAGCTCAAACATAATGGGGAACACTGAAGCTTTCTTT. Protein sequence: CASSSNIMGNTEAFF.

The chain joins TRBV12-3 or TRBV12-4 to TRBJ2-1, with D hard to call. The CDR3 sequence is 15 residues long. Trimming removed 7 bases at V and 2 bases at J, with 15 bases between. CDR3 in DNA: TGTGCCAGCAATCAGGAAACATCAGCCTACAATGAGCAGTTCTTC. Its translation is CASNQETSAYNEQFF.

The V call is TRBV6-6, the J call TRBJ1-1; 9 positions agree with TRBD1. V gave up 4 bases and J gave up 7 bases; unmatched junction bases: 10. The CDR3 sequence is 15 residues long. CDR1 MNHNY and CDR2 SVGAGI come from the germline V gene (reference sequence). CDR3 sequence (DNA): TGTGCCAGCAGTTCAAGGACAGGGGATTGGAATGAAGCTTTCTTT. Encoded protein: CASSSRTGDWNEAFF.

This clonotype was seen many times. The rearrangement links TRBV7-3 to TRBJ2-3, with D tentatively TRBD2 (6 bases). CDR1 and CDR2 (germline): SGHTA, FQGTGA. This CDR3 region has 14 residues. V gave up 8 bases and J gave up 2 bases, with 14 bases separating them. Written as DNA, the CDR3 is TGTGCCAGCTCTGCGGGACCCATCACAGATACGCAGTATTTT. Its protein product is CASSAGPITDTQYF.

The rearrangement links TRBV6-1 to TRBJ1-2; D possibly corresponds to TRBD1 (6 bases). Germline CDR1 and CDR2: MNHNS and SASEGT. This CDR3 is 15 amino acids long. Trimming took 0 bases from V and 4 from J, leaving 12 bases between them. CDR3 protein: CASSEAAGGLYGYTF. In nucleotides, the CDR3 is TGTGCCAGCAGTGAAGCTGCCGGGGGGCTCTATGGCTACACCTTC.

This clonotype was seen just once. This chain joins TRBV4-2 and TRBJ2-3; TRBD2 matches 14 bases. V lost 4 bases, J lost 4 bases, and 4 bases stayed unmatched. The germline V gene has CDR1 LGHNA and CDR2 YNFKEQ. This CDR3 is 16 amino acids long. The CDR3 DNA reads TGTGCCAGCAGCCCGGGACTAGCGGGGGAGTCAGATACGCAGTATTTT. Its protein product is CASSPGLAGESDTQYF.

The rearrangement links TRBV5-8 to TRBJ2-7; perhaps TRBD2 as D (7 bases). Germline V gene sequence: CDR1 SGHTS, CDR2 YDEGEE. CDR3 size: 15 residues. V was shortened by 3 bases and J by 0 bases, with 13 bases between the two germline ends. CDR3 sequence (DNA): TGTGCCAGCAGCTCGTGGGAGGGGGACTCCTACGAGCAGTACTTC. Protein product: CASSSWEGDSYEQYF.

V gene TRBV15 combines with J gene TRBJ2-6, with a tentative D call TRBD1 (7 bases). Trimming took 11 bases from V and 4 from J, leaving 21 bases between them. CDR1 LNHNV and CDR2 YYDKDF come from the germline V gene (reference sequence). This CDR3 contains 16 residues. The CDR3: CASRGGGTAGANVLTF. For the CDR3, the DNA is TGTGCCTCTCGTGGGGGCGGGACAGCCGGGGCCAACGTCCTGACTTTC.

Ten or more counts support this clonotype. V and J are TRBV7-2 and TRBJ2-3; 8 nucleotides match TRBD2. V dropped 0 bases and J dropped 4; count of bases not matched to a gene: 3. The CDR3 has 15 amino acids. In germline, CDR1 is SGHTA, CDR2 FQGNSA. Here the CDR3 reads CASSLAWTSPDTQYF. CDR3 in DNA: TGTGCCAGCAGCTTAGCTTGGACTAGCCCAGATACGCAGTATTTT.

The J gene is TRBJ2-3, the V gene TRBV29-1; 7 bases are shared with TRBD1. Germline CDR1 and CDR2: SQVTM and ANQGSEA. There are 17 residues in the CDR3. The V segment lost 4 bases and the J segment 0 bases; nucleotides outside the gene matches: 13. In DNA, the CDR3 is TGCAGCGTTGCCCGAAGAGGGGGACAGACTAGCACAGATACGCAGTATTTT. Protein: CSVARRGGQTSTDTQYF.

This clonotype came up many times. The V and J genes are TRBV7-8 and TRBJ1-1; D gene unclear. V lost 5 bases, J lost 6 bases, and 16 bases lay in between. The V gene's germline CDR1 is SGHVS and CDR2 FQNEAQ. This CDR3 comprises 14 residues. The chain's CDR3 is CASSPRGHFAEAFF. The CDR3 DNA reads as TGTGCCAGCAGCCCCCGCGGGCATTTCGCTGAAGCTTTCTTT.

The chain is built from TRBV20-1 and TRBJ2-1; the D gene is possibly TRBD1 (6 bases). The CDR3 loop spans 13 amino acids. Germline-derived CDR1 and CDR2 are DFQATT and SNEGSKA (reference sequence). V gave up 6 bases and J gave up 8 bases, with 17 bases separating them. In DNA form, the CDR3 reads TGCAGTGCGGGGGTGAGGAGACAGGATGAGCAGTTCTTC. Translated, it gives CSAGVRRQDEQFF.

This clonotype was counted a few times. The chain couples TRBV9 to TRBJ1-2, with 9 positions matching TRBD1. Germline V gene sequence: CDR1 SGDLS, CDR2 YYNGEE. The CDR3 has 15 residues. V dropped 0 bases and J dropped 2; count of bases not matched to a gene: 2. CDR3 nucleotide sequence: TGTGCCAGCAGCGTAGCCGGGACAGGGAACTATGGCTACACCTTC. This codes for CASSVAGTGNYGYTF.

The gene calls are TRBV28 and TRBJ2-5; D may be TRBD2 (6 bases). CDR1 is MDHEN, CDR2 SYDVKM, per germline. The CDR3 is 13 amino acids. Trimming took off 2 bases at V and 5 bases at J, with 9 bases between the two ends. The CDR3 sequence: CASSLGTLETQYF. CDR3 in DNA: TGTGCCAGCAGTTTAGGGACTCTGGAGACCCAGTACTTC.

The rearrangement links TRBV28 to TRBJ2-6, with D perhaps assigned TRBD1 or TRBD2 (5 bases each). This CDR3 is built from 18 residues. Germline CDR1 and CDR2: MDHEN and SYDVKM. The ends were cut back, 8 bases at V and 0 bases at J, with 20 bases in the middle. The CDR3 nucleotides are TGTGCCAGCGACTCGGCGGGCAGGGCCATCTCTGGGGCCAACGTCCTGACTTTC. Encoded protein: CASDSAGRAISGANVLTF. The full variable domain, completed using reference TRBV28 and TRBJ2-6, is DVKVTQSSRYLVKRTGEKVFLECVQDMDHENMFWYRQDPGLGLRLIYFSYDVKMKEKGDIPEGYSVSREKKERFSLILESASTNQTSMYLCASDSAGRAISGANVLTFGAGSRLTVL.

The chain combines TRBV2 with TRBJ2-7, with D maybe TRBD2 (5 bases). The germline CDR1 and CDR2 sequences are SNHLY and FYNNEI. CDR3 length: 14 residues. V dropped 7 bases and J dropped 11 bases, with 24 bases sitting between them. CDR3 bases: TGTGCCAGCACCACAACGGGTGGAGGACCTAGGGAGTACTTC. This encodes CASTTTGGGPREYF. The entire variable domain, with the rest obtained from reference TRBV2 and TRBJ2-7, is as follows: EPEVTQTPSHQVTQMGQEVILRCVPISNHLYFYWYRQILGQKVEFLVSFYNNEISEKSEIFDDQFSVERPDGSNFTLKIRSTKLEDSAMYFCASTTTGGGPREYFGPGTRLTVT.

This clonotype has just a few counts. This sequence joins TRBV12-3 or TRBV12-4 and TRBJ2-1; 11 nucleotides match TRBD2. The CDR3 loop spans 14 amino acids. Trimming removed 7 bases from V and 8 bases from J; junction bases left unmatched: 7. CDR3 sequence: CASTPGLAEDEQFF. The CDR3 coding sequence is TGTGCCAGCACCCCGGGACTAGCGGAGGATGAGCAGTTCTTC.

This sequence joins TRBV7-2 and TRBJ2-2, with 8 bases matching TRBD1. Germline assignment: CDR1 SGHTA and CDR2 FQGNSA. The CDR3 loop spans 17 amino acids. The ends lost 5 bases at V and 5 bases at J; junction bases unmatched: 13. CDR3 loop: CASSPVTGVAVTGELFF. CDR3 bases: TGTGCCAGCAGCCCAGTGACAGGGGTAGCGGTAACCGGGGAGCTGTTTTTT.

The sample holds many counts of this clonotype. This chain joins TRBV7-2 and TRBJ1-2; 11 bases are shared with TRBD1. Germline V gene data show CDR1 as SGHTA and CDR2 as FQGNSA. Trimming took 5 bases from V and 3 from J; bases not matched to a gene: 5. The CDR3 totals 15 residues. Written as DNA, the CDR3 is TGTGCCAGCAGCCGCGGACAGGGGGCCCACTATGGCTACACCTTC. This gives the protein CASSRGQGAHYGYTF.

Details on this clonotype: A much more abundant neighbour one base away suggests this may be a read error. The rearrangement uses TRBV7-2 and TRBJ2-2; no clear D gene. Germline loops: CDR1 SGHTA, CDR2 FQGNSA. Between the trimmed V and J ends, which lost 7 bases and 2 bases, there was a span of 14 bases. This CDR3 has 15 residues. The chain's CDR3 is CASNSRLNNTGELFF. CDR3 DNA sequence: TGTGCCAGCAACTCTAGACTGAATAACACCGGGGAGCTGTTTTTT.

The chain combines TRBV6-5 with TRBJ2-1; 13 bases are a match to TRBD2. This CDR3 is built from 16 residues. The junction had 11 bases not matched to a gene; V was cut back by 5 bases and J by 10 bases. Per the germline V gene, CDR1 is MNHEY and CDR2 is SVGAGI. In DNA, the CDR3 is TGTGCCAGCAGTCACCGGACTAGCGGGAGTTCGGACGAGCAGTTCTTC. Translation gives CASSHRTSGSSDEQFF.

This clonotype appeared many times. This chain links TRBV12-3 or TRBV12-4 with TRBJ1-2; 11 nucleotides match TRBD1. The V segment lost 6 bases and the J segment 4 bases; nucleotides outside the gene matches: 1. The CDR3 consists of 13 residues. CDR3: CASRGTGGYGYTF. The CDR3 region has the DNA TGTGCCAGCAGGGGGACAGGGGGCTATGGCTACACCTTC.

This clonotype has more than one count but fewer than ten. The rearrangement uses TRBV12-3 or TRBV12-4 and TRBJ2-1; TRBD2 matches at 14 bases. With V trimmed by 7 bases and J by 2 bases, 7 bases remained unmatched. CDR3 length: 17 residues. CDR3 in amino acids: CASTPTSGRGTYNEQFF. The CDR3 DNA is TGTGCCAGCACCCCGACTAGCGGGAGGGGAACCTACAATGAGCAGTTCTTC.

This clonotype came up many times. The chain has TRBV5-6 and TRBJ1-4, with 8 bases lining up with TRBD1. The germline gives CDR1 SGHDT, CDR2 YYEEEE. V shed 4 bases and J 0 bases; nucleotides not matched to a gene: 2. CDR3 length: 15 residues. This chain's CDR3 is CASSRTGPTNEKLFF. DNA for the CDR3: TGTGCCAGCAGCCGGACAGGGCCAACTAATGAAAAACTGTTTTTT. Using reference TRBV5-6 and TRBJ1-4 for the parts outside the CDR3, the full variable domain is DAGVTQSPTHLIKTRGQQVTLRCSPKSGHDTVSWYQQALGQGPQFIFQYYEEEERQRGNFPDRFSGHQFPNYSSELNVNALLLGDSALYLCASSRTGPTNEKLFFGSGTQLSVL.

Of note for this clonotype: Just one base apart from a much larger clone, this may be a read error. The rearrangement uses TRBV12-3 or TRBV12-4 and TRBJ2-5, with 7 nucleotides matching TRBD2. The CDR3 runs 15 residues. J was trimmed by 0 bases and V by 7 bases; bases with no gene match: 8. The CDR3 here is CASTPAGPHQETQYF. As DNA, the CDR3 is TGTGCCAGCACCCCAGCGGGGCCGCACCAAGAGACCCAGTACTTC.